This TCR beta chain appears in the sequencing data of a study of CD8 T cells in Susac syndrome. The CDR3 runs 15 residues. The V gene end was trimmed by 3 bases and the J gene end by 5 bases; junction bases not matched to a gene: 8. The germline V gene has CDR1 SGHAT and CDR2 FQNNGV. TCR beta from blood CD8+ and CD4+ T cells was sequenced. While serving as controls, healthy donors were matched for age and sex. Reverse transcription of roughly 0.45 to 1 ug RNA used random hexamers. immunoSEQ multiplex PCR amplified TCR beta CDR3 across 54 Vbeta, 13 Jbeta. TCRdb processed the immunoSEQ multiplex PCR reads anew with MiXCR; each CDR3 protein has one entry. The table has 50,000 or so distinct CDR3 sequences, more than 85% seen once.

Material for sequencing was CD8+ T cells from PBMCs. The clonotype comes from a human donor in good health. The chain combines TRBV11-2 with TRBJ2-5; TRBD1 aligns across 8 bases. The CDR3 sequence is CASSFGQGEMETQYF. CDR3 nucleotides: TGTGCCAGCAGCTTTGGACAGGGAGAGATGGAGACCCAGTACTTC.